Listed below are T cell receptor beta chains from one sample, sequenced in a study of T cell repertoires in ileal Crohn's disease. Method: immunoSEQ multiplex PCR; TCRdb's copy keeps in-frame clones and lacks some. The table includes some 11,000 clones, 72% detected once. The specimen was ileal tissue. Receptor source: an adult with Crohn's disease. CDR3s include the opening cysteine and the closing phenylalanine or tryptophan. The D gene is left open where the match is weak. The size entry is marked missing in some rows and otherwise reads once, few, many or a size class.

d_call j_call clone_size v_call cdr3_nt cdr3_aa
NA TRBJ1-5 NA TRBV6-5 TGTGCCAGCAGTCCCCTCGCAGGGAGCAATCAGCCCCAGCATTTT CASSPLAGSNQPQHF
NA TRBJ2-7 NA TRBV28 TGTGCCAGCAGTTTATATAGGGGCCTAACAGGGAGCGAGCAGTACTTC CASSLYRGLTGSEQYF
TRBD2 TRBJ2-2 NA TRBV11-1 TGTGCCAGCAGCCCAGAAGTGACTAGCGGGAACACCGGGGAGCTGTTTTTT CASSPEVTSGNTGELFF
NA TRBJ1-4 NA TRBV19 TGTGCCAGTACCATGGGGAGGGGACGGGAAAAACTGTTTTTT CASTMGRGREKLFF
TRBD1 TRBJ2-5 few TRBV4-1 TGCGCCAGCAGCCAAAGAGACAGGGGTAGCGAGACCCAGTACTTC CASSQRDRGSETQYF
NA TRBJ2-5 NA TRBV27 TGTGCCAGCAGCCTTTTGGACAGCTTCCAAGAGACCCAGTACTTC CASSLLDSFQETQYF
NA TRBJ1-3 NA TRBV28 TGTGCCAGCCTCAGCTCTGGAAACACCATATATTTT CASLSSGNTIYF
TRBD1 TRBJ2-1 few TRBV5-1 TGCGCCAGCAGTTTGGACAGGGCCTACAATGAGCAGTTCTTC CASSLDRAYNEQFF
NA TRBJ2-7 NA TRBV14 TGTGCCAGCAGCCAGACCGGGATCCCGGAGCAGTACTTC CASSQTGIPEQYF
NA TRBJ1-3 NA TRBV18 TGTGCCAGCTCAGAGCAGGCGGGCTCTGGAAACACCATATATTTT CASSEQAGSGNTIYF
NA TRBJ2-7 few TRBV11-2 TGTGCCAGCAGCTTAGGCAGGGGACACGAGCAGTACTTC CASSLGRGHEQYF